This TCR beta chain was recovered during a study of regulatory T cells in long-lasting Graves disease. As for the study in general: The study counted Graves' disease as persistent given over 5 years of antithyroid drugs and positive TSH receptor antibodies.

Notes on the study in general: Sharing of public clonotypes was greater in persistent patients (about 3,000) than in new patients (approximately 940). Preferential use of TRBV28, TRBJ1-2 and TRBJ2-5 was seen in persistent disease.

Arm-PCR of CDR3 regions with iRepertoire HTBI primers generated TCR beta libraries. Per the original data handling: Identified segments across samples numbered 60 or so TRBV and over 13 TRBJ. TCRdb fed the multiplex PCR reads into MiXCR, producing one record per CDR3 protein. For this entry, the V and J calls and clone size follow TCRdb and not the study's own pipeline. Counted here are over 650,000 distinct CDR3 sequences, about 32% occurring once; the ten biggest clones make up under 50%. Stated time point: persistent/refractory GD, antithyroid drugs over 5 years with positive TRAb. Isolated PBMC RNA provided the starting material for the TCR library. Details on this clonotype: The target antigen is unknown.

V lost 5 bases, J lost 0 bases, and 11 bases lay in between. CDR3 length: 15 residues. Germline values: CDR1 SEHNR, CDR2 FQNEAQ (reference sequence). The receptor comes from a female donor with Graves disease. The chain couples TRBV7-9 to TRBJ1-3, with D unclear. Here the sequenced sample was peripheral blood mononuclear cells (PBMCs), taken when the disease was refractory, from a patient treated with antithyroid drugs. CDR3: CASSPDTFSGNTIYF. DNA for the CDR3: TGTGCCAGCAGCCCAGACACTTTCTCTGGAAACACCATATATTTT.